Listed here is a single T cell receptor beta chain. Using immunoSEQ multiplex PCR, the repertoire was profiled, and TCRdb retains in-frame clones only, with some absent. The table records about 39,000 clones, approximately 90% of them present only once. This sample is drawn from a study of T cell changes during pregnancy in multiple sclerosis. Germline V gives CDR1 SQVTM, CDR2 ANQGSEA. With 6 bases removed from V and 5 bases from J, the gap between germline ends came to 19 bases. The CDR3 has 15 residues. The chain employs TRBV29-1 and TRBJ2-2, with D perhaps matching TRBD1 (5 bases). The sample consisted of CD4+ T cells from peripheral blood mononuclear cells, taken in the first trimester of pregnancy. The clonotype was recovered from a female donor in good health, enrolled as a control in a pregnancy study. The CDR3 sequence is CSVARDRPQTGELFF. The CDR3 nucleotides are TGCAGCGTGGCAAGAGACAGACCCCAAACCGGGGAGCTGTTTTTT.